What follows are 11 T cell receptor beta chains derived from one specimen sequenced in a study of metastatic and nonmetastatic thyroid tumors. No treatment had been given to any patient before thyroid surgery. TCRdb reprocessed the PCR reads using MiXCR. The table lists about 41,000 clones, 20% to 25% of them singletons, with around 13% in the top ten. The specimen sequenced was tumor tissue. The origin of the receptors is a female donor with papillary thyroid cancer or a benign thyroid nodule (not recorded which). Some clones in this sample may be carry-over from other donors' samples.

This chain uses TRBV5-1 with TRBJ2-6, with a tentative D call TRBD1 (6 bases). The germline V and J ends were trimmed by 4 bases and 0 bases, with 11 bases remaining between them. The CDR3 runs to 16 residues. Looked up from germline, CDR1 is SGHRS and CDR2 is YFSETQ. The CDR3, as DNA: TGCGCCAGCAGCCGGACAGCCTCCTCTGGGGCCAACGTCCTGACTTTC. Protein product: CASSRTASSGANVLTF.

This rearrangement joins TRBV19 to TRBJ2-7, with 8 bases matching TRBD2. Germline CDR1 LNHDA, CDR2 SQIVND (reference sequence). The CDR3 runs to 15 residues. The J segment lost 5 bases and the V segment lost 3 bases, leaving 9 bases of the junction unmatched. The CDR3 DNA reads TGTGCCAGTAGTATTTACCCGGGACTAGACCACGAGCAGTACTTC. Its protein product is CASSIYPGLDHEQYF.

V and J are TRBV20-1 and TRBJ1-1; 10 nucleotides line up with TRBD1. J lost 0 bases, V lost 4 bases, and 14 bases had no gene match. The CDR3 is 18 amino acids. CDR1 is DFQATT, CDR2 SNEGSKA, per germline (reference sequence). The DNA for the CDR3 is TGCAGTGCTAATTTTTTAGGGGACAGGGGATTTATGAACACTGAAGCTTTCTTT. Protein: CSANFLGDRGFMNTEAFF.

Of note for this clone: The same CDR3 arises from other DNA sequences in this sample as well. This sequence joins TRBV6-1 and TRBJ2-7; 10 bases line up with TRBD2. Per germline, CDR1 MNHNS and CDR2 SASEGT. The CDR3 contains 13 residues. V lost 6 bases to trimming and J lost 4 bases; unmatched junction nucleotides: 3. The CDR3 protein is CASRASGSYEQYF. CDR3 sequence (DNA): TGTGCCAGCAGAGCTAGCGGGAGTTACGAGCAGTACTTC.

By proportion, this clone is medium-sized. This rearrangement joins TRBV28 to TRBJ1-2; tentatively, D is TRBD1 (6 bases). V was pared by 1 base and J by 5 bases, with 14 bases between. The CDR3 contains 15 residues. Germline assignment: CDR1 MDHEN and CDR2 SYDVKM. The CDR3: CASSLSETGLYGYTF. CDR3 sequence (DNA): TGTGCCAGCAGTTTATCAGAGACAGGATTATATGGCTACACCTTC.

The chain carries TRBV10-3 and TRBJ2-1, with 10 positions matching TRBD2. The CDR3 contains 13 residues. Germline-derived CDR1 and CDR2 are ENHRY and SYGVKD. J lost 5 bases, V lost 8 bases, and 3 bases had no gene match. In DNA form, the CDR3 reads TGTGCCATCGGGGGACTAGCGAACAATGAGCAGTTCTTC. Its protein product is CAIGGLANNEQFF.

This clone was recorded at least ten times. This chain links TRBV6-1 with TRBJ1-4; D is unresolved. CDR1 MNHNS and CDR2 SASEGT come from the germline V gene. This CDR3 spans 15 amino acids. The germline V and J ends were trimmed by 6 bases and 0 bases, with 11 bases remaining between them. CDR3 amino acids: CASRWEWATNEKLFF. CDR3 sequence (DNA): TGTGCCAGCAGGTGGGAATGGGCAACTAATGAAAAACTGTTTTTT.

The chain employs TRBV12-3 or TRBV12-4 and TRBJ2-7, with D perhaps TRBD1 (5 bases). The CDR3 totals 13 residues. V lost 6 bases and J lost 10, with 19 bases in between. The CDR3 spells CASSQGLAGQQYF. In DNA, the CDR3 is TGTGCCAGCAGCCAAGGGTTGGCAGGGCAACAGTACTTC.

This chain uses TRBV6-1 with TRBJ2-2; 8 nucleotides line up with TRBD2. This CDR3 has 16 residues. The trim removed 4 bases at V and 7 bases at J, leaving 11 bases unmatched. Germline assignment: CDR1 MNHNS and CDR2 SASEGT. CDR3 amino acids: CASSAHAGGESGELFF. In DNA, the CDR3 is TGTGCCAGCAGTGCCCATGCGGGGGGCGAGAGCGGGGAGCTGTTTTTT.

In its sample, this clone was seen many times. This chain connects TRBV10-3 to TRBJ2-3; D uncertain. The V gene's germline CDR1 is ENHRY and CDR2 SYGVKD. This CDR3 spans 14 amino acids. V was pared by 0 bases and J by 4 bases, with 8 bases between. The CDR3 is CAISESGDPDTQYF. CDR3 in DNA: TGTGCCATCAGTGAGTCGGGCGATCCAGATACGCAGTATTTT.

The sample holds a few counts of this clone. The V gene is TRBV27, the J gene TRBJ2-7; 7 bases are a match to TRBD2. The CDR3 covers 15 residues. Germline-derived CDR1 and CDR2 are MNHEY and SMNVEV (reference sequence). The V and J ends lost 6 bases and 0 bases, in that order; junction bases with no gene match: 8. The CDR3, as DNA: TGTGCCAGCAGCACCCGCGGGGGACTCTCCTACGAGCAGTACTTC. Its translation: CASSTRGGLSYEQYF.